The entry below gives a single T cell receptor (beta chain) sequence along with its context. Antigen unknown. These data originate in a study of PD-1 blockade in classical Hodgkin lymphoma. Points from the study as a whole: Newly diagnosed and completely responding patients shared comparable baseline diversity. Relapsed/refractory patients reportedly had lower baseline diversity than newly diagnosed patients.

Relapses following autologous stem cell transplantation were seen in all patients, with brentuximab vedotin exposure varying. Best outcomes ranged across complete response, partial response and progressive disease. Per the germline V gene, CDR1 is SGHTA and CDR2 is FQGNSA. The CDR3 loop spans 16 amino acids. The J segment lost 8 bases and the V segment lost 1 base, leaving 9 bases of the junction unmatched. Using immunoSEQ multiplex PCR, the repertoire was profiled, and TCRdb retains in-frame clones only, with some absent. The table shows some 21,000 clones, with around 80% occurring only once. The receptor was isolated from a human donor with classical Hodgkin lymphoma. The chain employs TRBV7-2 and TRBJ2-1, with 9 bases fitting TRBD2. The source was peripheral blood mononuclear cells (PBMCs), collected before the second cycle of nivolumab. The CDR3 is CASSLERLAGRDEQFF. The CDR3 DNA reads TGTGCCAGCAGCTTAGAACGGCTAGCGGGAAGGGATGAGCAGTTCTTC.